The 2 T cell receptor beta chains below come from one sample, sequenced in a study of cytomegalovirus exposure and HLA in healthy donors. PCR used 60 Vbeta primers and 13 Jbeta primers. The repertoire was sequenced with immunoSEQ multiplex PCR; TCRdb's copy has only in-frame clones and lacks some. Of about 160,000 clones in the sample, about 68% are singletons; the top ten hold 1.3% to 1.5%. The sample consisted of PBMCs. Receptors were obtained from a man aged 18 to 30 in good health and CMV-seronegative.

The CDR3 protein is CASSPVGQGAGEPQHF. The CDR3, as DNA: TGTGCCAGCTCACCGGTTGGACAGGGGGCGGGGGAGCCCCAGCATTTT. V and J are TRBV18 and TRBJ1-5, with 11 bases that match TRBD1. There are 16 residues in the CDR3. Unmatched junction bases numbered 9, after V lost 3 bases and J lost 8 bases. Germline CDR1 KGHSH, CDR2 LQKENI.

With regard to this clone: This specimen includes other DNA sequences encoding the same CDR3. The genes are TRBV27 and TRBJ2-7; tentative D call: TRBD1 (5 bases). This CDR3 region has 12 residues. Germline V lookup: CDR1 MNHEY, CDR2 SMNVEV (reference sequence). Trimming pared 8 bases from V and 0 bases from J, leaving 8 bases between. CDR3 sequence: CASGAYSYEQYF. The CDR3 nucleotides read TGTGCCAGCGGGGCGTACTCCTACGAGCAGTACTTC.